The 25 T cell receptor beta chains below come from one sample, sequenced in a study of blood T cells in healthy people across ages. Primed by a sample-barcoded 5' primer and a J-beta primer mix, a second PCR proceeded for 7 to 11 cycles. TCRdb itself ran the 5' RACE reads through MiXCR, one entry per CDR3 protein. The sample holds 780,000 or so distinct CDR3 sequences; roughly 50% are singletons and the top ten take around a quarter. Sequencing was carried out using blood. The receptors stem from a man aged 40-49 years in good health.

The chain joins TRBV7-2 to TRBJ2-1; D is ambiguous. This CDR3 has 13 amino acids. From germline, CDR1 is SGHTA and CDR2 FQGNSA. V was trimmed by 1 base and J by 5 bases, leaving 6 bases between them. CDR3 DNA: TGTGCCAGCAGCTTAGTTGCGCACAATGAGCAGTTCTTC. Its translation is CASSLVAHNEQFF. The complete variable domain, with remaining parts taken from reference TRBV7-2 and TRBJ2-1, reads GAGVSQSPSNKVTEKGKDVELRCDPISGHTALYWYRQSLGQGLEFLIYFQGNSAPDKSGLPSDRFSAERTGGSVSTLTIQRTQQEDSAVYLCASSLVAHNEQFFGPGTRLTVL.

The CDR3 sequence is CASSSAGVLSYNEQFF. For the CDR3, the DNA is TGTGCCAGCAGCTCAGCCGGGGTGCTCTCCTACAATGAGCAGTTCTTC. The rearrangement links TRBV7-2 to TRBJ2-1; possibly TRBD2 for D (5 bases). The CDR3 loop spans 16 amino acids. The germline V and J ends were trimmed by 4 bases and 0 bases, with 13 bases remaining between them. Germline loops: CDR1 SGHTA, CDR2 FQGNSA.

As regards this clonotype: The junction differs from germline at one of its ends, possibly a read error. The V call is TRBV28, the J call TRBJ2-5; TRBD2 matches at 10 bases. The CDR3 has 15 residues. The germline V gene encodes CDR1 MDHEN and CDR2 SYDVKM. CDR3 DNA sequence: TGTGCCGGCAGTTCAACTAGCGGGATAGGGGAGACCCAGTACTTC. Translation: CAGSSTSGIGETQYF.

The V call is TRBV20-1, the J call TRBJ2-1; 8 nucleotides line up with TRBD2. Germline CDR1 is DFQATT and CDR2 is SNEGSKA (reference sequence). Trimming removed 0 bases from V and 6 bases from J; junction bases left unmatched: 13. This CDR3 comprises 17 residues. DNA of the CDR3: TGCAGTGCTAGAGATCAAGCGGGACTGGCGGGGGGCAATGAGCAGTTCTTC. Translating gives CSARDQAGLAGGNEQFF.

The CDR3, as DNA: TGCAGTGCTAAACGGACTAGCGGGATTGGAGATACGCAGTATTTT. Protein product: CSAKRTSGIGDTQYF. The V call is TRBV20-1, the J call TRBJ2-3; 12 bases map to TRBD2. The CDR3 length is 15 residues. V was clipped by 4 bases and J by 5 bases; unmatched bases: 7. Germline assignment: CDR1 DFQATT and CDR2 SNEGSKA (reference sequence).

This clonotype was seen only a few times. The CDR3 nucleotides are TGTGCCAGCAGTACTAGACAGGGGGCGCAGGCCTACAATGAGCAGTTCTTC. It specifies CASSTRQGAQAYNEQFF. V and J are TRBV28 and TRBJ2-1; TRBD1 matches at 10 bases. CDR1 MDHEN and CDR2 SYDVKM come from the germline V gene. The CDR3 extends over 17 amino acids. V dropped 5 bases and J dropped 2; count of bases not matched to a gene: 9.

The CDR3: CASSYRQPQHF. The CDR3 nucleotides are TGTGCCAGCAGTTATAGGCAGCCCCAGCATTTT. This chain uses TRBV28 with TRBJ1-5; no definite D call. Per the germline V gene, CDR1 is MDHEN and CDR2 is SYDVKM. This CDR3 spans 11 amino acids. Trimming shortened V by 4 bases and J by 7 bases, and 5 bases separated the two germline ends.

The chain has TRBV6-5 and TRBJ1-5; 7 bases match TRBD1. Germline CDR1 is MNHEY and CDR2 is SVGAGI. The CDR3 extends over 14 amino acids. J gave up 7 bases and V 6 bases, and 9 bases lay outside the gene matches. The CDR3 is CASRERQGRQPQHF. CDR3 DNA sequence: TGTGCCAGCAGAGAACGACAGGGTCGGCAGCCCCAGCATTTT.

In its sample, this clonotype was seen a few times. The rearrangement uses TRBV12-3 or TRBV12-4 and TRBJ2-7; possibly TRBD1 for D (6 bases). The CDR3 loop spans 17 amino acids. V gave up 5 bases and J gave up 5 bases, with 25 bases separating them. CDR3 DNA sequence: TGTGCCAGCAGTCAAAGAGACTACAGGGATTCGTTCCACGAGCAGTACTTC. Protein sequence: CASSQRDYRDSFHEQYF.

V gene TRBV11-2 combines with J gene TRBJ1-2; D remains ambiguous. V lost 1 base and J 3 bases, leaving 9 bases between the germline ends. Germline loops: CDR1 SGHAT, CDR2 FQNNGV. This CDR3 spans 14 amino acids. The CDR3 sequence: CASSLASSHYGYTF. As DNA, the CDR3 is TGTGCCAGCAGCTTAGCCAGTTCCCACTATGGCTACACCTTC. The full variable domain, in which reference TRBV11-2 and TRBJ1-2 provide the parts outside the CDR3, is EAGVAQSPRYKIIEKRQSVAFWCNPISGHATLYWYQQILGQGPKLLIQFQNNGVVDDSQLPKDRFSAERLKGVDSTLKIQPAKLEDSAVYLCASSLASSHYGYTFGSGTRLTVV.

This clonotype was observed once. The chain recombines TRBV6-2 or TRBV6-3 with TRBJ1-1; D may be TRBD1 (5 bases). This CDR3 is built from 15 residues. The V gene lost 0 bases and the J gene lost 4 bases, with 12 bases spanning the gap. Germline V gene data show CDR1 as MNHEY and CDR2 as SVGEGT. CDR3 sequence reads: CASSYSGGLGTEAFF. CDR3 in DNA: TGTGCCAGCAGTTACTCTGGGGGTTTGGGCACTGAAGCTTTCTTT.

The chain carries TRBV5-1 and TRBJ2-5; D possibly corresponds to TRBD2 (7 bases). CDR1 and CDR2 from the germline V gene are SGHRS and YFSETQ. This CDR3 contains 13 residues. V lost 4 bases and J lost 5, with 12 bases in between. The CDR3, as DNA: TGCGCCAGCAGCCACGGGGGGCTTGAGACCCAGTACTTC. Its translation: CASSHGGLETQYF.

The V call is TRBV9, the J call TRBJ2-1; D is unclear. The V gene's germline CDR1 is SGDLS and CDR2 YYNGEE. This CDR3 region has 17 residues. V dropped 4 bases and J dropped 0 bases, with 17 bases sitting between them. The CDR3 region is CASSPKKAESSYNEQFF. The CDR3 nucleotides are TGTGCCAGCAGCCCCAAGAAGGCCGAGAGCTCCTACAATGAGCAGTTCTTC. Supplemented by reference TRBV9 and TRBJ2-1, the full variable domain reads DSGVTQTPKHLITATGQRVTLRCSPRSGDLSVYWYQQSLDQGLQFLIQYYNGEERAKGNILERFSAQQFPDLHSELNLSSLELGDSALYFCASSPKKAESSYNEQFFGPGTRLTVL.

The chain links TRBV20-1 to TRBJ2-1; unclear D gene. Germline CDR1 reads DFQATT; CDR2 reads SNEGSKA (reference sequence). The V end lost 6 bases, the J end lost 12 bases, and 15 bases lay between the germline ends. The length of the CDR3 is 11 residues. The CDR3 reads CSAPTSFAQFF. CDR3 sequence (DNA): TGCAGTGCCCCGACATCTTTCGCGCAGTTCTTC.

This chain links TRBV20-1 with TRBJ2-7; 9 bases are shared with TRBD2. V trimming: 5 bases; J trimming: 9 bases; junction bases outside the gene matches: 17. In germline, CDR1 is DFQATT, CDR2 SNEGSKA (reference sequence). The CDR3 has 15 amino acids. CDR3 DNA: TGCAGTGCTGAACAGGTTGGACTAGCGTTCCCCCGGCAGTACTTC. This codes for CSAEQVGLAFPRQYF.

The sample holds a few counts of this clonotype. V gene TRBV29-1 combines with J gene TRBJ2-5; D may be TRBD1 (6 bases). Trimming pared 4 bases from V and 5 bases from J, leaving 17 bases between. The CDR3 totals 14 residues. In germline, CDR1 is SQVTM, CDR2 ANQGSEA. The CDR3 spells CSVAKTGTRETQYF. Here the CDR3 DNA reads TGCAGCGTTGCAAAAACCGGGACAAGGGAGACCCAGTACTTC.

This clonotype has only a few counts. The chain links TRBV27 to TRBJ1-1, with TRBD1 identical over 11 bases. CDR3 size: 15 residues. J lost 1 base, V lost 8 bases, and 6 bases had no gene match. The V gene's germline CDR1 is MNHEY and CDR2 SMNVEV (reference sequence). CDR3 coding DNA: TGTGCCAGCTCAGGACAGGGGGCGGGGAACACTGAAGCTTTCTTT. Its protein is CASSGQGAGNTEAFF.

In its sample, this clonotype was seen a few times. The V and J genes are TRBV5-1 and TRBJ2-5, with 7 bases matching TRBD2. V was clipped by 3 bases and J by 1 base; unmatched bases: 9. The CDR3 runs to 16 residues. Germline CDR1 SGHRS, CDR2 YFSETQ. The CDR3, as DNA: TGCGCCAGCAGCTCCTCTGGAGCGGGGACCCAAGAGACCCAGTACTTC. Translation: CASSSSGAGTQETQYF.

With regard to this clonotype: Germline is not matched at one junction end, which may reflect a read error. CDR3 amino acids: CSVEGLAGFYNEQFF. CDR3 DNA sequence: TGCAGCGTCGAAGGGCTAGCGGGCTTCTACAATGAGCAGTTCTTC. The rearrangement links TRBV29-1 to TRBJ2-1; TRBD2 aligns across 8 bases. The CDR3 totals 15 residues. Germline V gene data show CDR1 as SQVTM and CDR2 as ANQGSEA.

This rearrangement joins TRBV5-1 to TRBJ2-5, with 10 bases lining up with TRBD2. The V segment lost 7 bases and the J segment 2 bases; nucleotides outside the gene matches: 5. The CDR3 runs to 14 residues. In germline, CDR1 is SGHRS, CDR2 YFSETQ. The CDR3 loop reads CASRTSGVQETQYF. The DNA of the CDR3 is TGCGCCAGCCGAACTAGCGGGGTGCAAGAGACCCAGTACTTC. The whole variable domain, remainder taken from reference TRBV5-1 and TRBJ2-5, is KAGVTQTPRYLIKTRGQQVTLSCSPISGHRSVSWYQQTPGQGLQFLFEYFSETQRNKGNFPGRFSGRQFSNSRSEMNVSTLELGDSALYLCASRTSGVQETQYFGPGTRLLVL.

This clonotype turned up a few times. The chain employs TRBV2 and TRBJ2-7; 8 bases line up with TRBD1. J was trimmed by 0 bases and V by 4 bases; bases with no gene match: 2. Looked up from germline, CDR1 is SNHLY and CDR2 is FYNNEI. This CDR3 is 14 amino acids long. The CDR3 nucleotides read TGTGCCAGCAGTGCAGACAGGGGCTCCTACGAGCAGTACTTC. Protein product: CASSADRGSYEQYF.

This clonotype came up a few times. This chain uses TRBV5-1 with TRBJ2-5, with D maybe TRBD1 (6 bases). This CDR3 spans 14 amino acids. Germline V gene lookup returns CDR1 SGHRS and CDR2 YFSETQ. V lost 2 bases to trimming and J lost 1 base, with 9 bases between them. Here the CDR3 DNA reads TGCGCCAGCAGCTTCGACAGGCCCCAAGAGACCCAGTACTTC. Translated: CASSFDRPQETQYF.

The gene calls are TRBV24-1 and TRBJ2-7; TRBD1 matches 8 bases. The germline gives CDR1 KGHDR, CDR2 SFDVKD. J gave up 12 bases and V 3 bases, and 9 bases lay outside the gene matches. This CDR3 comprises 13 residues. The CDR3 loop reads CATSDESRTGMYF. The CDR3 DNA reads TGTGCCACCAGTGATGAATCTCGGACAGGGATGTACTTC.

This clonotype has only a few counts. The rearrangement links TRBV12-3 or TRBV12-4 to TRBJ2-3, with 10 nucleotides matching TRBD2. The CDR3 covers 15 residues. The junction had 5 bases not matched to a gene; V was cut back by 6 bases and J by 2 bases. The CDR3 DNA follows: TGTGCCAGCAGGGGGGGACTAGCGTTCACAGATACGCAGTATTTT. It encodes CASRGGLAFTDTQYF.

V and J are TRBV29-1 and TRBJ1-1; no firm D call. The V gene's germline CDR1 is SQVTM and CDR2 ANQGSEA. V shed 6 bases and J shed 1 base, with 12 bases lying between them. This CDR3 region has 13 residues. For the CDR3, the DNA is TGCAGCGTGCTAGGGAGGACGAACACTGAAGCTTTCTTT. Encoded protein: CSVLGRTNTEAFF.